This passage covers 7 T cell receptor beta chains from one sample sequenced in a study of metastatic and nonmetastatic thyroid tumors. Every patient was untreated before thyroid surgery. TCRdb re-called clones from the PCR reads using MiXCR. Of 30,000 or so clones listed, roughly a quarter are singletons. Sequences were obtained from blood. The receptors stem from a female donor with papillary thyroid cancer or a benign thyroid nodule (not recorded which). Some clones in this sample may be carry-over from other donors' samples.

By sample share, this clone is medium-sized. This chain uses TRBV20-1 with TRBJ2-1; D remains ambiguous. Germline-derived CDR1 and CDR2 are DFQATT and SNEGSKA (reference sequence). CDR3 size: 11 residues. The V end lost 5 bases, the J end lost 10 bases, and 12 bases lay between the germline ends. The CDR3 DNA reads as TGCAGTGCTGAAACTTACCGGGAGCAGTTCTTC. It yields the protein CSAETYREQFF.

The J gene is TRBJ1-6, the V gene TRBV20-1, with TRBD1 matching 7 bases. The CDR3 runs to 14 residues. The trim removed 6 bases at V and 5 bases at J, leaving 7 bases unmatched. CDR1 DFQATT and CDR2 SNEGSKA come from the germline V gene (reference sequence). The CDR3 DNA follows: TGCAGTGCGCTTTTAGGGGGCCATAATTCACCCCTCCACTTT. Amino acids: CSALLGGHNSPLHF.

The J gene is TRBJ2-7, the V gene TRBV20-1; D uncertain. This CDR3 is 13 amino acids long. V gave up 0 bases and J gave up 5 bases, with 11 bases separating them. Per the germline V gene, CDR1 is DFQATT and CDR2 is SNEGSKA (reference sequence). The CDR3 region has the DNA TGCAGTGCTAGAGACGAGACGAGGAACGAGCAGTACTTC. The encoded protein is CSARDETRNEQYF.

The rearrangement joins TRBV5-1 to TRBJ2-7, with 8 bases aligning to TRBD1. Germline CDR1 SGHRS, CDR2 YFSETQ. With 4 bases clipped from V and 1 base from J, the junction kept 4 bases outside the gene matches. The length of the CDR3 is 14 residues. This CDR3 is CASSATGGSYEQYF. CDR3 nucleotide sequence: TGCGCCAGCAGCGCCACAGGGGGGTCCTACGAGCAGTACTTC.

In its sample, this clone was seen a few times. Since the CDR3 does not end with the conserved phenylalanine or tryptophan, this likely comes from a read error. The chain links TRBV6-4 to TRBJ1-1; no firm D call. The CDR3 is 13 residues long. CDR1 is MRHNA, CDR2 SNTAGT, per germline. The DNA of the CDR3 is TGTGCCAGAAGTGACTCTAGTATGGCTGAAGCTTTCCTT. Its translation: CARSDSSMAEAFL.

In its sample, this clone was seen a few times. The J gene is TRBJ2-2, the V gene TRBV6-6; 11 bases are shared with TRBD2. The V gene's germline CDR1 is MNHNY and CDR2 SVGAGI (reference sequence). Trimming removed 6 bases from V and 4 bases from J; junction bases left unmatched: 13. The CDR3 has 18 amino acids. CDR3 protein: CASSFYLAGGGGTGELFF. The CDR3 DNA reads as TGTGCCAGCAGCTTCTATCTAGCGGGAGGAGGGGGCACCGGGGAGCTGTTTTTT.

This clone has only a few counts. The chain carries TRBV20-1 and TRBJ2-3; possibly TRBD2 for D (6 bases). There are 15 residues in the CDR3. Germline loops: CDR1 DFQATT, CDR2 SNEGSKA (reference sequence). Trimming took off 1 base at V and 6 bases at J, with 17 bases between the two ends. The CDR3 coding sequence is TGCAGTGCTAGAGTTGGAGCGGGCCGAATGGATACGCAGTATTTT. This codes for CSARVGAGRMDTQYF.